The next 32 T cell receptor beta chains were all read from a single sample in a study of blood T cell repertoires in COVID-19. The protocol was immunoSEQ multiplex PCR, while the TCRdb copy is restricted to in-frame clones and leaves out a portion. The profile shows 95,000 to 150,000 clones, roughly 89% of them singletons. Sequenced: peripheral blood. Every receptor here comes from a man in his forties with acute or convalescent COVID-19.

The rearrangement links TRBV7-8 to TRBJ2-1, with D possibly being TRBD2 (6 bases). Germline-derived CDR1 and CDR2 are SGHVS and FQNEAQ. This CDR3 has 15 amino acids. Trimming pared 0 bases from V and 0 bases from J, leaving 6 bases between. The CDR3 sequence: CASSLAEGSYNEQFF. CDR3 sequence (DNA): TGTGCCAGCAGCTTAGCGGAGGGCTCCTACAATGAGCAGTTCTTC.

CDR3 region: CASSSRQGREKLFF. The CDR3 DNA sequence: TGTGCCAGCAGTTCGAGACAGGGAAGGGAAAAACTGTTTTTT. This chain uses TRBV27 with TRBJ1-4; 7 bases map to TRBD1. CDR1 and CDR2 from the germline V gene are MNHEY and SMNVEV (reference sequence). The CDR3 contains 14 residues. After removal of 4 bases from V and 8 bases from J, the junction contained 7 bases not matched to a gene.

This rearrangement joins TRBV11-3 to TRBJ2-1; D might be TRBD1 (6 bases). This CDR3 spans 14 amino acids. Germline V gene data show CDR1 as SGHNT and CDR2 as YENEEA. Trimming cost V 3 bases and J 3 bases, with 9 bases left between them. CDR3 sequence reads: CASSFTGNYNEQFF. CDR3 nucleotide sequence: TGTGCCAGCAGCTTTACAGGGAACTACAATGAGCAGTTCTTC.

V gene TRBV27 combines with J gene TRBJ1-2; D ambiguous. Germline CDR1 and CDR2: MNHEY and SMNVEV (reference sequence). The V end was cut by 8 bases, the J end by 5 bases, with 18 bases between. The CDR3 is 14 residues long. CDR3: CASCSPGRPYGYTF. DNA for the CDR3: TGTGCCAGCTGTTCACCCGGGAGACCATATGGCTACACCTTC.

The CDR3 here is CAWSGGGARNTIYF. CDR3 coding DNA: TGTGCCTGGAGTGGCGGGGGGGCGAGAAACACCATATATTTT. J is TRBJ1-3 and V is TRBV30; tentative D call: TRBD1 (6 bases). V lost 1 base and J lost 5, with 12 bases in between. Germline V gene sequence: CDR1 GTSNPN, CDR2 SVGIG (reference sequence). The CDR3 consists of 14 residues.

The rearrangement uses TRBV24-1 and TRBJ2-3; D gene uncertain. Between the trimmed V and J ends, which lost 4 bases and 3 bases, there was a span of 7 bases. CDR1 and CDR2 from the germline V gene are KGHDR and SFDVKD. CDR3 size: 13 residues. CDR3 in amino acids: CATSETPTDTQYF. The CDR3 DNA sequence: TGTGCCACCAGTGAGACACCTACAGATACGCAGTATTTT.

The rearrangement uses TRBV7-7 and TRBJ2-2, with 8 nucleotides matching TRBD1. The CDR3 has 13 amino acids. CDR1 is SSHAT, CDR2 FNYEAQ, per germline (reference sequence). V dropped 5 bases and J dropped 10; count of bases not matched to a gene: 6. CDR3 bases: TGTGCCAGCAGCCCTGACAGGGGTGAGGAGCTGTTTTTT. Translation gives CASSPDRGEELFF.

V gene TRBV3-1 (or the pseudogene TRBV3-2) combines with J gene TRBJ1-2; D is uncertain. Germline V CDR1 and CDR2: LGHDT, YNNKEL (reference sequence). The germline V and J ends were trimmed by 4 bases and 1 base, with 13 bases remaining between them. CDR3 length: 15 amino acids. CDR3 protein: CASSRNIADNYGYTF. CDR3 sequence (DNA): TGTGCCAGCAGCCGCAACATAGCTGATAACTATGGCTACACCTTC.

V usage is TRBV27 and J usage is TRBJ2-1; TRBD2 matches 7 bases. Trimming at V came to 2 bases and at J to 6 bases, leaving 19 bases not matched to a gene. The CDR3 sequence is 19 residues long. In germline, CDR1 is MNHEY, CDR2 SMNVEV (reference sequence). CDR3 coding DNA: TGTGCCAGCAGTTTAGTTCTCCCTTTTATGCGCGGGAGTGGCAATGAGCAGTTCTTC. This sequence encodes CASSLVLPFMRGSGNEQFF.

J is TRBJ2-3 and V is TRBV4-1; D perhaps matches TRBD2 (5 bases). Trimming shortened V by 1 base and J by 3 bases, and 8 bases separated the two germline ends. The CDR3 sequence is 14 residues long. CDR1 is MGHRA and CDR2 is YSYEKL in the germline V gene. CDR3: CASSQGPGTDTQYF. CDR3 coding DNA: TGCGCCAGCAGCCAAGGACCGGGGACAGATACGCAGTATTTT.

The V and J genes are TRBV15 and TRBJ1-5; 8 positions agree with TRBD1. V lost 2 bases and J lost 1; bases outside the gene matches: 1. This CDR3 spans 15 amino acids. The germline V gene encodes CDR1 LNHNV and CDR2 YYDKDF (reference sequence). The CDR3 sequence is CATSRWTGSNQPQHF. CDR3 DNA sequence: TGTGCCACCAGCAGATGGACAGGGAGCAATCAGCCCCAGCATTTT.

This clone came up once. V and J are TRBV6-5 and TRBJ1-4; no clear D. V was pared by 7 bases and J by 0 bases, with 9 bases between. Germline CDR1 and CDR2: MNHEY and SVGAGI. The CDR3 extends over 14 amino acids. For the CDR3, the DNA is TGTGCCAGCAATCCCGCGTCAACTAATGAAAAACTGTTTTTT. This sequence encodes CASNPASTNEKLFF.

The V gene is TRBV5-4, the J gene TRBJ1-2; D remains ambiguous. CDR1 SGHNT and CDR2 YYREEE come from the germline V gene (reference sequence). V was trimmed by 4 bases and J by 8 bases, leaving 15 bases between them. The CDR3 length is 13 residues. CDR3 sequence (DNA): TGTGCCAGCAGCAGTCAGGCGTCGGGAGGCTACACCTTC. It codes for CASSSQASGGYTF. Full variable domain (outside the CDR3, taken from reference TRBV5-4 and TRBJ1-2): ETGVTQSPTHLIKTRGQQVTLRCSSQSGHNTVSWYQQALGQGPQFIFQYYREEENGRGNFPPRFSGLQFPNYSSELNVNALELDDSALYLCASSSQASGGYTFGSGTRLTVV.

The gene calls are TRBV3-1 (or the pseudogene TRBV3-2) and TRBJ1-6, with D possibly TRBD1 on 6 matching bases. V dropped 4 bases and J dropped 9 bases, with 13 bases sitting between them. Germline CDR1 reads LGHDT; CDR2 reads YNNKEL (reference sequence). This CDR3 is 14 amino acids long. The CDR3 reads CASSPQQGASPLHF. The DNA for the CDR3 is TGTGCCAGCAGCCCCCAACAGGGCGCTTCACCCCTCCACTTT.

The chain joins TRBV24-1 to TRBJ2-3, with 11 bases that match TRBD2. Germline V gene data show CDR1 as KGHDR and CDR2 as SFDVKD. V was pared by 3 bases and J by 4 bases, with 5 bases of the junction left unmatched. The CDR3 consists of 16 residues. DNA for the CDR3: TGTGCCACCAGTGATCGCCTAGCGGGAGGCGCAGATACGCAGTATTTT. Translating it yields CATSDRLAGGADTQYF.

The rearrangement links TRBV4-1 to TRBJ1-1; D gene unclear. V was cut by 2 bases and J by 1 base, with 17 bases left in between. The CDR3 has 17 residues. Germline-derived CDR1 and CDR2 are MGHRA and YSYEKL. CDR3 bases: TGCGCCAGCAGCCAATACCCCCCACAGCGGGAGAACACTGAAGCTTTCTTT. Protein product: CASSQYPPQRENTEAFF.

The chain has TRBV19 and TRBJ1-2, with D tentatively TRBD1 (5 bases). CDR1 and CDR2 from the germline V gene are LNHDA and SQIVND (reference sequence). The CDR3 covers 13 residues. V was pared by 6 bases and J by 7 bases, with 15 bases between. CDR3 protein: CASSQHQGVGYTF. In DNA form, the CDR3 reads TGTGCCAGTAGCCAACATCAGGGTGTTGGCTACACCTTC.

The chain combines TRBV3-1 (or the pseudogene TRBV3-2) with TRBJ2-2, with D possibly TRBD2 on 5 matching bases. V was clipped by 4 bases and J by 3 bases, with 12 bases between them. The CDR3 is made up of 15 amino acids. Germline V lookup: CDR1 LGHDT, CDR2 YNNKEL (reference sequence). In nucleotides, the CDR3 is TGTGCCAGCAGCCGCCTAAACGGGGACACCGGGGAGCTGTTTTTT. It specifies CASSRLNGDTGELFF.

The gene calls are TRBV7-9 and TRBJ1-1, with unresolved D. Germline CDR1 is SEHNR and CDR2 is FQNEAQ (reference sequence). Trimming stripped 0 bases from V and 5 bases from J, with 10 bases between. The CDR3 is 14 residues long. CDR3 region: CASSLAMGVTEAFF. The CDR3 DNA reads as TGTGCCAGCAGCTTAGCAATGGGCGTGACTGAAGCTTTCTTT.

The V gene is TRBV28, the J gene TRBJ2-5; D perhaps matches TRBD1 (6 bases). CDR3 length: 15 residues. V was shortened by 6 bases and J by 2 bases, with 16 bases between the two germline ends. The germline V gene encodes CDR1 MDHEN and CDR2 SYDVKM. CDR3 in amino acids: CASSIQGSGQETQYF. The CDR3 region has the DNA TGTGCCAGCAGCATACAGGGCTCGGGGCAAGAGACCCAGTACTTC.

The CDR3: CASSPGLAGDWETQYF. In DNA, the CDR3 is TGTGCCAGCAGCCCAGGACTAGCGGGAGACTGGGAGACCCAGTACTTC. V is TRBV7-6 and J is TRBJ2-5, with 13 bases identical to TRBD2. There are 16 residues in the CDR3. V lost 5 bases and J lost 5; bases outside the gene matches: 8. In germline, CDR1 is SGHVS, CDR2 FNYEAQ.

V and J are TRBV7-9 and TRBJ1-1, with D possibly being TRBD1 (5 bases). The germline V and J ends were trimmed by 5 bases and 0 bases, with 10 bases remaining between them. This CDR3 spans 14 amino acids. Germline values: CDR1 SEHNR, CDR2 FQNEAQ (reference sequence). Written as DNA, the CDR3 is TGTGCCAGCAGCCAGGGCAAGGTGAACACTGAAGCTTTCTTT. This codes for CASSQGKVNTEAFF.

This clone was found a few times. The CDR3 sequence: CASSSNAISGNTIYF. The CDR3 bases are TGCGCCAGCAGCTCCAACGCTATCTCTGGAAACACCATATATTTT. The chain joins TRBV5-1 to TRBJ1-3; no clear D. With 3 bases removed from V and 0 bases from J, the gap between germline ends came to 10 bases. The CDR3 is 15 residues long. CDR1 SGHRS and CDR2 YFSETQ come from the germline V gene. Based on the CDR3 plus reference TRBV5-1 and TRBJ1-3, the full variable domain is KAGVTQTPRYLIKTRGQQVTLSCSPISGHRSVSWYQQTPGQGLQFLFEYFSETQRNKGNFPGRFSGRQFSNSRSEMNVSTLELGDSALYLCASSSNAISGNTIYFGEGSWLTVV.

The gene calls are TRBV6-5 and TRBJ2-2, with D perhaps TRBD1 (5 bases). Per germline, CDR1 MNHEY and CDR2 SVGAGI. The length of the CDR3 is 14 residues. Trimming left V 6 bases short and J 0 bases short, with 8 bases between. CDR3 sequence: CASRQDPNTGELFF. The CDR3 DNA is TGTGCCAGCAGACAGGACCCGAACACCGGGGAGCTGTTTTTT.

The chain combines TRBV10-3 with TRBJ2-1; 7 positions match TRBD2. Germline V gene sequence: CDR1 ENHRY, CDR2 SYGVKD. The CDR3 covers 13 residues. The V segment lost 8 bases and the J segment 7 bases; nucleotides outside the gene matches: 8. CDR3: CAIRAGDGNEQFF. The DNA of the CDR3 is TGTGCCATCCGGGCGGGAGATGGGAATGAGCAGTTCTTC.

The rearrangement uses TRBV3-1 (or the pseudogene TRBV3-2) and TRBJ1-4, with TRBD1 matching over 7 bases. Trimming took 4 bases from V and 0 from J; bases not matched to a gene: 8. Germline-derived CDR1 and CDR2 are LGHDT and YNNKEL (reference sequence). The CDR3 has 17 residues. The CDR3 DNA sequence: TGTGCCAGCAGCCTTTATACAGGGGTGGCAACTAATGAAAAACTGTTTTTT. This encodes CASSLYTGVATNEKLFF.

This clone has only a few counts. J is TRBJ1-1 and V is TRBV4-2; D is uncertain. The length of the CDR3 is 15 residues. Looked up from germline, CDR1 is LGHNA and CDR2 is YNFKEQ. Trimming shortened V by 0 bases and J by 0 bases, and 8 bases separated the two germline ends. The chain's CDR3 is CASSQEGGLNTEAFF. CDR3 bases: TGTGCCAGCAGCCAAGAAGGAGGGCTGAACACTGAAGCTTTCTTT.

The chain employs TRBV18 and TRBJ2-1; a weak D match, TRBD2 (6 bases). V shed 6 bases and J shed 4 bases, with 16 bases lying between them. The CDR3 length is 15 residues. Germline V lookup: CDR1 KGHSH, CDR2 LQKENI. DNA of the CDR3: TGTGCCAGCTCCCCGTGGAGGGATCCTTACAATGAGCAGTTCTTC. Encoded protein: CASSPWRDPYNEQFF. Full variable domain (outside the CDR3, taken from reference TRBV18 and TRBJ2-1): NAGVMQNPRHLVRRRGQEARLRCSPMKGHSHVYWYRQLPEEGLKFMVYLQKENIIDESGMPKERFSAEFPKEGPSILRIQQVVRGDSAAYFCASSPWRDPYNEQFFGPGTRLTVL.

The CDR3 loop reads CAWTWTGGAFF. The CDR3 coding sequence is TGTGCCTGGACCTGGACAGGGGGAGCTTTCTTT. This chain uses TRBV30 with TRBJ1-1; 10 nucleotides agree with TRBD1. Germline CDR1 GTSNPN, CDR2 SVGIG (reference sequence). V lost 4 bases and J lost 10; bases outside the gene matches: 3. CDR3 length: 11 amino acids. The full variable domain, rest sourced from reference TRBV30 and TRBJ1-1, is SQTIHQWPATLVQPVGSPLSLECTVEGTSNPNLYWYRQAAGRGLQLLFYSVGIGQISSEVPQNLSASRPQDRQFILSSKKLLLSDSGFYLCAWTWTGGAFFGQGTRLTVV.

This clone was detected only once. The gene calls are TRBV4-1 and TRBJ1-2, with D possibly matching TRBD1 (5 bases). Germline V gives CDR1 MGHRA, CDR2 YSYEKL. The V end lost 1 base, the J end lost 4 bases, and 13 bases lay between the germline ends. CDR3 length: 15 amino acids. The CDR3 protein is CASSQVGQGPYGYTF. DNA for the CDR3: TGCGCCAGCAGCCAAGTTGGGCAGGGCCCCTATGGCTACACCTTC.

The sample holds one count of this clone. The chain couples TRBV7-3 to TRBJ2-2, with 10 bases that match TRBD2. The CDR3 spans 16 residues. The germline CDR1 and CDR2 sequences are SGHTA and FQGTGA. V shed 2 bases, J shed 6 bases, and the junction held 6 bases outside the gene matches. In DNA form, the CDR3 reads TGTGCCAGCAGCTTACTAGCGGGGGCCCGGGCCGGGGAGCTGTTTTTT. Amino acid sequence: CASSLLAGARAGELFF. Filled out from reference TRBV7-3 and TRBJ2-2, the complete variable domain reads GAGVSQTPSNKVTEKGKYVELRCDPISGHTALYWYRQSLGQGPEFLIYFQGTGAADDSGLPNDRFFAVRPEGSVSTLKIQRTERGDSAVYLCASSLLAGARAGELFFGEGSRLTVL.

The rearrangement joins TRBV9 to TRBJ1-1; 10 bases are shared with TRBD1. CDR1 SGDLS and CDR2 YYNGEE come from the germline V gene. V trimming: 5 bases; J trimming: 4 bases; junction bases outside the gene matches: 5. This CDR3 comprises 14 residues. CDR3: CASSRDRGGTEAFF. As DNA, the CDR3 is TGTGCCAGCAGTAGGGACAGGGGAGGCACTGAAGCTTTCTTT.